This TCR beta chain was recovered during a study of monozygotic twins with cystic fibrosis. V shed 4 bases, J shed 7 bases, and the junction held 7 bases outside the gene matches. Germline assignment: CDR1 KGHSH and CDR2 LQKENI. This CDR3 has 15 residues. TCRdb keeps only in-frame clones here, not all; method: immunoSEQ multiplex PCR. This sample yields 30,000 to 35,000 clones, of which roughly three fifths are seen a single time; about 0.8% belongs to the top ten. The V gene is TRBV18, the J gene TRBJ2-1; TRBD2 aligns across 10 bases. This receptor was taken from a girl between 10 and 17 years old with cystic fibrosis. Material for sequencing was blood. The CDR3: CASSQAGGEGNEQFF. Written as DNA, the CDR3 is TGTGCCAGCTCACAAGCGGGAGGGGAAGGGAATGAGCAGTTCTTC.